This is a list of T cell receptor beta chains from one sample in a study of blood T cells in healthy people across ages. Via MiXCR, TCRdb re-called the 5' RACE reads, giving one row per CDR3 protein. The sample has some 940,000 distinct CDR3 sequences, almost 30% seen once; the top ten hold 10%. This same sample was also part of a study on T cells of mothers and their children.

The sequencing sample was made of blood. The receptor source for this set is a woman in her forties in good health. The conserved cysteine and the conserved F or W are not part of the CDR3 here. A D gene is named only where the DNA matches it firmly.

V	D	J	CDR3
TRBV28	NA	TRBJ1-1	ASRWGEGLVGNTEAF
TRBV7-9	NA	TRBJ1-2	AGQGDGYT
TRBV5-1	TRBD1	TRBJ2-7	ASKPGQGPYEQY
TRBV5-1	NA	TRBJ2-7	ASSPEPGSSYEQY
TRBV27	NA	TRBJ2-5	ASSATGTQKETQY
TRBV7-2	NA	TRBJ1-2	ASSPLTPGVGGYT
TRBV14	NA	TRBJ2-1	ASSQGVRGSYNEQF
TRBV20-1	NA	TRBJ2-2	SASSVLGTGELF
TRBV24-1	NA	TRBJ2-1	ATSDYNYNEQF
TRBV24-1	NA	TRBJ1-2	ATSDASYGYT
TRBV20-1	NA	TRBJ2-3	SARASVKDTQY
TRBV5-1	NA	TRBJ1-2	ASSSLDGRYGYT
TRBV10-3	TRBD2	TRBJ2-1	AISKSGRADEQF
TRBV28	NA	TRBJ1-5	ASSLTDSSNQPQH
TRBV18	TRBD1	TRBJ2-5	ASSSATGVQETQY